This T cell receptor (beta chain) was sequenced for a study of patients and donors after allogeneic stem cell transplantation. One entry per CDR3 protein, called by TCRdb with MiXCR from the RT-PCR reads. The sample consists of around 240,000 distinct CDR3 sequences, around an eighth of them appearing once. The TCR originated in a human donor who was either an allogeneic HSCT recipient or a stem cell or donor lymphocyte infusion donor (not recorded which). It is not recorded whose cells these are; they may come from a transplant donor. Sequencing was done on a sample of blood, either unsorted or a sorted T cell fraction (not recorded which).

This CDR3 reads CASTWGETQYF. The DNA of the CDR3 is TGTGCCAGCACCTGGGGGGAGACCCAGTACTTC. The gene calls are TRBV6-6 and TRBJ2-5, with D tentatively TRBD1 or TRBD2 (5 bases each). Germline V CDR1 and CDR2: MNHNY, SVGAGI (reference sequence). V was pared by 7 bases and J by 5 bases, with 8 bases between. The length of the CDR3 is 11 residues.